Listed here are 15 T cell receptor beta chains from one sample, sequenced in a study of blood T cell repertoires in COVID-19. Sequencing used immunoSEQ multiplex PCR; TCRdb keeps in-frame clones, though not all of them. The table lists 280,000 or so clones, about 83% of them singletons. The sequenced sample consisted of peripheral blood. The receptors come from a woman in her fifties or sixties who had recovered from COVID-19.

The CDR3 spells CASSQDDWQSYEQYF. DNA of the CDR3: TGCGCCAGCAGCCAAGATGACTGGCAATCCTACGAGCAGTACTTC. The genes are TRBV4-3 and TRBJ2-7; D is undetermined. The V and J ends lost 0 bases and 1 base respectively, with 10 bases between them. The germline gives CDR1 LGHNA, CDR2 YSLEER. This CDR3 spans 15 amino acids.

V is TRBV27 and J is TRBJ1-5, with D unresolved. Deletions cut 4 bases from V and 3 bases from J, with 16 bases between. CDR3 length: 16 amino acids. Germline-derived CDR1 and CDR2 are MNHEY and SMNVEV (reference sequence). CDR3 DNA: TGTGCCAGCAGTTCTCGGATCCGGGAGAACAATCAGCCCCAGCATTTT. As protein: CASSSRIRENNQPQHF.

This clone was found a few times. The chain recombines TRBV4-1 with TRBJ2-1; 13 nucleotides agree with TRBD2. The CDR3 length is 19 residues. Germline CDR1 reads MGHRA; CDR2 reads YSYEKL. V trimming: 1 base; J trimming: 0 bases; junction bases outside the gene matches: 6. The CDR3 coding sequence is TGCGCCAGCAGCCAAGGGACTAGCGGGAGCGGTAGCTCCTACAATGAGCAGTTCTTC. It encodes CASSQGTSGSGSSYNEQFF.

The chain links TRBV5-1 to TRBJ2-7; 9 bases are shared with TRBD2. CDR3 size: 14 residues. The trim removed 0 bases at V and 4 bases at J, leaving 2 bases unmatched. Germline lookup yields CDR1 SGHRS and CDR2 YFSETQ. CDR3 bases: TGCGCCAGCAGCTTGGTAGCGGGAGAATACGAGCAGTACTTC. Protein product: CASSLVAGEYEQYF.

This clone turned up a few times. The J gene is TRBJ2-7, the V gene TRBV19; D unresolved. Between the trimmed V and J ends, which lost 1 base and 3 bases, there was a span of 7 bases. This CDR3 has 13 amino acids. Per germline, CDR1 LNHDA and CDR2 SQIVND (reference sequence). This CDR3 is CASSIGYSYEQYF. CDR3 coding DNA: TGTGCCAGTAGTATAGGCTACAGCTACGAGCAGTACTTC.

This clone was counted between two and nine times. CDR3 DNA: TGTGCCAGTAGTATAGGGCCCGGGAGTGGCGAAAAACTGTTTTTT. Its protein is CASSIGPGSGEKLFF. This chain uses TRBV19 with TRBJ1-4, with D unclear. Germline loops: CDR1 LNHDA, CDR2 SQIVND (reference sequence). V gave up 1 base and J gave up 8 bases, with 14 bases separating them. This CDR3 has 15 amino acids. Filled out from reference TRBV19 and TRBJ1-4, the complete variable domain reads DGGITQSPKYLFRKEGQNVTLSCEQNLNHDAMYWYRQDPGQGLRLIYYSQIVNDFQKGDIAEGYSVSREKKESFPLTVTSAQKNPTAFYLCASSIGPGSGEKLFFGSGTQLSVL.

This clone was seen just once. This CDR3 is CASSPLEQSYSNQPQHF. Written as DNA, the CDR3 is TGTGCCAGCAGCCCCTTGGAGCAGAGCTATAGCAATCAGCCCCAGCATTTT. The chain joins TRBV27 to TRBJ1-5; D call uncertain. This CDR3 is 17 amino acids long. V lost 6 bases, J lost 0 bases, and 18 bases lay in between. Germline CDR1 MNHEY, CDR2 SMNVEV (reference sequence).

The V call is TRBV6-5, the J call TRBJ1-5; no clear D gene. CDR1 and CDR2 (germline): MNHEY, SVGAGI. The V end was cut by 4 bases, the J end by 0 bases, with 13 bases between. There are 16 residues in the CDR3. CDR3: CASSSTRKGSNQPQHF. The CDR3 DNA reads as TGTGCCAGCAGTTCCACCAGGAAAGGTAGCAATCAGCCCCAGCATTTT.

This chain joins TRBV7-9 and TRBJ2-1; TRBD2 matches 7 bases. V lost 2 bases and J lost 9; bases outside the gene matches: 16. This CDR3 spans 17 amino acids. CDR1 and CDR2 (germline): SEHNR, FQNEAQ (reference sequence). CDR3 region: CASSLSAGASGIAEQFF. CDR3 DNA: TGTGCCAGCAGCTTATCGGCCGGGGCTAGCGGCATTGCTGAGCAGTTCTTC.

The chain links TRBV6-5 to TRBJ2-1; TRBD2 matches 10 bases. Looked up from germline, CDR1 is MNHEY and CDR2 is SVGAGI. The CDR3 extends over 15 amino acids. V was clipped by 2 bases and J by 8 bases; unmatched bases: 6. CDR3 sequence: CASSYSGRAWDEQFF. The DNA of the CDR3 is TGTGCCAGCAGTTACAGCGGGAGGGCCTGGGATGAGCAGTTCTTC.

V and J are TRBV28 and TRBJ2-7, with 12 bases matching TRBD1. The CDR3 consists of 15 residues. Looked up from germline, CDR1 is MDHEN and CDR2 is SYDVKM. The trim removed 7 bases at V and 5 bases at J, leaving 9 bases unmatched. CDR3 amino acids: CASNTPGQGAHEQYF. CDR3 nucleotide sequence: TGTGCCAGCAATACCCCGGGACAGGGGGCCCACGAGCAGTACTTC.

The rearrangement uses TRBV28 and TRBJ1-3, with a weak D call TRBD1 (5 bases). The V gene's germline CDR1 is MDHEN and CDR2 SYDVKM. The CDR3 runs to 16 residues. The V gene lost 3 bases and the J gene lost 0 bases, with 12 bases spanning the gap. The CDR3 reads CASSFPGLSSGNTIYF. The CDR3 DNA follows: TGTGCCAGCAGTTTTCCAGGGCTTAGCTCTGGAAACACCATATATTTT.

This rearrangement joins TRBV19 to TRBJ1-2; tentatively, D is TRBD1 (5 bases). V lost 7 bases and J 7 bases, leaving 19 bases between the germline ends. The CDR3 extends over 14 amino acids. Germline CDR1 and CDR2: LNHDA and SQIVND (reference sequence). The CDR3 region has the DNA TGTGCCAGTACCCCGGGGGGGAGGGTTAGTGGCTACACCTTC. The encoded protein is CASTPGGRVSGYTF.

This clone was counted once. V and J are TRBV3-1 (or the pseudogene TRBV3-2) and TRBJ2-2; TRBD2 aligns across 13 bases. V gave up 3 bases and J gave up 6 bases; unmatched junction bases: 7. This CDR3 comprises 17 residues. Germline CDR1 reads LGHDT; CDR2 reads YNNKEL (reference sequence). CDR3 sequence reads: CASSHPGLAGVPGELFF. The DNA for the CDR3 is TGTGCCAGCAGCCACCCTGGACTAGCGGGAGTTCCCGGGGAGCTGTTTTTT.

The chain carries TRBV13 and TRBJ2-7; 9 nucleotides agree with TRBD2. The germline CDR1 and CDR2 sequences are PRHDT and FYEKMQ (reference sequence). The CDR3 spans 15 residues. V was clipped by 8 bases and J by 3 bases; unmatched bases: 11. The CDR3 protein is CASSRGAGGFYEQYF. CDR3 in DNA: TGTGCCAGCTCCCGTGGGGCGGGGGGGTTCTACGAGCAGTACTTC.